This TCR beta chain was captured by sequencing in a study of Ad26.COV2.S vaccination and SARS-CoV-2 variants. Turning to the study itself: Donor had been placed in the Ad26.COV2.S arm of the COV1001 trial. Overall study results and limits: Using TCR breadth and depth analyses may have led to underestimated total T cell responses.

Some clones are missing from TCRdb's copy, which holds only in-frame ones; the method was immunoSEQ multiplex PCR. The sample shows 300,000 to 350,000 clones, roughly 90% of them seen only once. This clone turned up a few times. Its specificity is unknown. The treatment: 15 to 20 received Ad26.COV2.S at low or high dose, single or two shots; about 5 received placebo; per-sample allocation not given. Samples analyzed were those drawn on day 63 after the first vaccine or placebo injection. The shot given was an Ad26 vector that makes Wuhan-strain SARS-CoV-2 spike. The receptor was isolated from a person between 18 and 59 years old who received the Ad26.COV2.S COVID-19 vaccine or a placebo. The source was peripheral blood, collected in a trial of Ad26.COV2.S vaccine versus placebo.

CDR3 residues: CASSAQGQGRSPLHF. DNA for the CDR3: TGTGCCAGCAGCGCCCAGGGACAGGGACGCTCACCCCTCCACTTT. The gene calls are TRBV6-4 and TRBJ1-6, with 9 bases fitting TRBD1. The CDR3 is 15 residues long. V gave up 6 bases and J gave up 10 bases; unmatched junction bases: 10. Germline CDR1 MRHNA, CDR2 SNTAGT.